This T cell receptor beta chain appears in the sequencing data of a study of blood T cells in healthy people across ages. The germline V gene encodes CDR1 SGHTA and CDR2 FQGNSA. CDR3 size: 16 residues. V dropped 5 bases and J dropped 5 bases, with 21 bases sitting between them. Together with a sample-barcoded 5' primer, a J-beta primer mix was included in a second PCR lasting about 6 to 11 cycles. MiXCR, applied by TCRdb to the 5' RACE reads, yields one record per CDR3 protein. The sample consists of over 500,000 distinct CDR3 sequences, about 28% of them appearing once. The data also belong to a second study, concerning T cells of mothers and their children.

The clonotype was recovered from a boy aged 2 to 10 in good health. Sequencing input: blood. The chain recombines TRBV7-2 with TRBJ1-1; a possible D gene is TRBD1 (5 bases). CDR3 DNA sequence: TGTGCCAGCAGCCGGGGAGAGGTTTGGGGCGAGACTGAAGCTTTCTTT. Translated: CASSRGEVWGETEAFF.